Here is one T cell receptor beta chain with its context. In the original analysis: From reference gene primer amplification, estimates of nucleated cell counts were derived. Using immunoSEQ multiplex PCR, the repertoire was profiled, and TCRdb retains in-frame clones only, with some absent. V, J and clone size derive from that table, while D and trimming were established from the DNA sequence. The sample shows about 57,000 clones, around 76% of them seen only once. Germline-derived CDR1 and CDR2 are SGHNT and YYREEE (reference sequence). Trimming cost V 2 bases and J 4 bases; bases outside gene matches: 7. CDR3 length: 16 residues. The data are from a study of blood T cell repertoires in COVID-19. Turning to the study itself: Sites in the United States, Italy and Spain provided acute and convalescent COVID-19 samples. T cells, B-cell-depleted T cells, or PBMCs supplied cDNA or gDNA.

The chain combines TRBV5-4 with TRBJ2-5; 11 bases map to TRBD1. The TCR originated in a woman in her fifties or sixties with acute or convalescent COVID-19. The sequenced sample consisted of peripheral blood. CDR3 DNA: TGTGCCAGCAGCTTACCGGGACAGGGGGTTGGAGAGACCCAGTACTTC. Protein: CASSLPGQGVGETQYF.